Below, one T cell receptor beta chain is given with its context. From germline, CDR1 is MDHEN and CDR2 SYDVKM. This CDR3 comprises 14 residues. The trim removed 6 bases at V and 4 bases at J, leaving 1 base unmatched. Some clones are missing from TCRdb's copy, which holds only in-frame ones; the method was immunoSEQ multiplex PCR. The table shows about 210,000 clones, with about 87% occurring only once. This specimen belongs to a study of blood T cell repertoires in COVID-19. Study in general: The United States, Italy and Spain supplied acute and convalescent COVID-19 samples.

Input material: peripheral blood. The sequence came from a man between 70 and 80 years old with acute or convalescent COVID-19. The chain couples TRBV28 to TRBJ2-1, with 12 bases aligning to TRBD2. In nucleotides, the CDR3 is TGTGCCAGCAGCGGACTAGCGGGGTACAATGAGCAGTTCTTC. Translating gives CASSGLAGYNEQFF.